The TCR beta chain described here comes from a study of cytomegalovirus exposure and HLA in healthy donors. Notes on the study in general: In a later analysis, at a false discovery rate of 0.05, 17,000 or so TCR beta sequences were associated with HLA alleles.

This clone has only one observation. Its antigen is still unknown. V lost 9 bases, J lost 7 bases, and 9 bases stayed unmatched. CDR3 length: 16 residues. The germline V gene has CDR1 SGHVS and CDR2 FNYEAQ. The PCR was carried out with 60 Vbeta primers and 13 Jbeta primers. Profiling relied on immunoSEQ multiplex PCR, and the TCRdb table lists in-frame clones only, not all of them. The sample contains around 170,000 clones, less than 75% of which appear only once. Sample: PBMCs. This TCR was sampled from a girl aged 10 to 17 in good health and CMV-seronegative. The V call is TRBV7-6, the J call TRBJ2-1, with TRBD2 identical over 16 bases. This CDR3 is CASTPGLAGGKNEQFF. The CDR3 DNA reads as TGTGCCAGTACGCCGGGACTAGCGGGGGGGAAGAATGAGCAGTTCTTC.